A single T cell receptor (beta chain) is shown here with its context. No antigen is known for it. The PCR employed 60 Vbeta primers together with 13 Jbeta primers. The table came from immunoSEQ multiplex PCR; TCRdb's copy has only in-frame clones and leaves some out. The sample includes tens of thousands of clones, 73% of them seen just once. Germline loops: CDR1 SGHTA, CDR2 FQGNSA. V shed 9 bases and J shed 0 bases, with 15 bases lying between them. This CDR3 has 14 residues. The data were taken from a study of cytomegalovirus exposure and HLA in healthy donors. Study-level results: Approximately 18,000 TCR beta sequences were associated with HLA alleles at 0.05 false discovery rate in a later analysis. Productive status was seen about 90% or about 30% of the time for most TCR beta V segments in an earlier analysis.

The TCR originated in a man aged 50 or older in good health and CMV-seronegative. The chain recombines TRBV7-2 with TRBJ2-7; possibly TRBD2 for D (6 bases). Sequencing was performed on PBMCs. CDR3 sequence (DNA): TGTGCCAGTATAAGGGACTCTAGCTCCTACGAGCAGTACTTC. Protein sequence: CASIRDSSSYEQYF.